This T cell receptor beta chain is drawn from a study of blood T cell repertoires in COVID-19. Across the study: There were acute and convalescent COVID-19 samples, and they came from the United States, Italy and Spain. T cells, B-cell-depleted T cells, or PBMCs supplied cDNA or gDNA.

This clone appeared once. In germline, CDR1 is SGHRS, CDR2 YFSETQ. The CDR3 loop spans 14 amino acids. The ends were cut back, 5 bases at V and 2 bases at J, with 12 bases in the middle. In the authors' methods: Reference gene primers were amplified, and this amplification served to estimate nucleated cell counts. Here immunoSEQ multiplex PCR was the method, and the copy in TCRdb shows in-frame clones only, minus some. Clonal size and the V and J genes are those of that table, whereas D and trimming came from the DNA. Of 100,000 to 120,000 clones in the sample, 75% to 80% are singletons; the top ten hold under 20%.

The chain employs TRBV5-1 and TRBJ2-3; weak D call: TRBD2 (6 bases). The origin of this receptor is a woman aged 80 or over with active or convalescent COVID-19. The sequenced material came from peripheral blood. DNA for the CDR3: TGCGCCAGCAGTCCCACTAGCTCCACAGATACGCAGTATTTT. This codes for CASSPTSSTDTQYF. The full variable domain, its missing parts supplied by reference TRBV5-1 and TRBJ2-3, is KAGVTQTPRYLIKTRGQQVTLSCSPISGHRSVSWYQQTPGQGLQFLFEYFSETQRNKGNFPGRFSGRQFSNSRSEMNVSTLELGDSALYLCASSPTSSTDTQYFGPGTRLTVL.